The sequence of this T cell receptor (beta chain) was determined in a study of CD8 T cells in Susac syndrome. V lost 0 bases, J lost 2 bases, and 4 bases stayed unmatched. There are 15 residues in the CDR3. Germline CDR1 reads DFQATT; CDR2 reads SNEGSKA (reference sequence). It was with random hexamers that roughly 0.5 to 1 ug RNA was reverse transcribed. TCRdb re-analysed the immunoSEQ multiplex PCR reads in MiXCR, keeping a single row per CDR3 protein. The sample holds 170,000 or so distinct CDR3 sequences; 80% to 95% are singletons and the top ten take roughly 0.097%. This receptor was taken from a human donor with multiple sclerosis. Sequencing was performed on CD4+ T cells from PBMCs. The chain couples TRBV20-1 to TRBJ1-1, with TRBD1 identical over 9 bases. This chain's CDR3 is CSARDGTGLNTEAFF. The CDR3 DNA follows: TGCAGTGCTAGAGATGGGACAGGGCTAAACACTGAAGCTTTCTTT.